This T cell receptor (beta chain) appears in the sequencing data of a study of blood T cell repertoires in COVID-19. Study at large: The study drew acute and convalescent COVID-19 samples from the United States, Italy and Spain. Sample material is recorded as cDNA or gDNA derived from T cells, B-cell-depleted T cells, or PBMCs.

This CDR3 has 13 residues. Germline CDR1 reads ENHRY; CDR2 reads SYGVKD. Trimming took 4 bases from V and 5 from J, leaving 9 bases between them. In the original processing: Amplification with reference gene primers provided the estimates of nucleated cell counts. The data were produced by immunoSEQ multiplex PCR, yet TCRdb's version contains in-frame clones alone and is incomplete. Clonal size and the V and J genes are those of that table, whereas D and trimming came from the DNA. Of a few hundred thousand clones in the sample, about 83% were seen once. Source material: PBMCs or T cells enriched from blood (not recorded which). The TCR comes from a woman in her 40s who had recovered from COVID-19. J is TRBJ2-1 and V is TRBV10-3; possible D gene TRBD2, 5 bases. CDR3 coding DNA: TGTGCCATCAGTGTCGCTAGCAACAATGAGCAGTTCTTC. Residues: CAISVASNNEQFF.